This T cell receptor beta chain derives from a study of shared clonotypes between healthy human individuals. V trimming: 5 bases; J trimming: 0 bases; junction bases outside the gene matches: 7. Germline V gene data show CDR1 as SGHVS and CDR2 as FQNEAQ. The CDR3 spans 16 residues. Within Nashville, Tennessee resided all donors, each a Caucasian adult. Method: immunoSEQ multiplex PCR; TCRdb's copy keeps in-frame clones and lacks some. Of around 690,000 clones in the sample, less than 95% were seen once. Concerning this clone: Its target is unknown.

The study, taken as a whole, reports: Estimated richness values were generally larger in naive subsets than in memory subsets. The study found lower generation probabilities in non-shared clonotypes than in those shared by all four donors.

The clonotype was recovered from a man aged 18 to 30 in good health. Some clones in this sample may be carry-over from other donors' samples. The genes are TRBV7-8 and TRBJ2-1; 7 nucleotides agree with TRBD1. Sequencing used memory CD8+ T cells from PBMCs. The subset was: CD45RO+ cells pooled with CCR7-negative TemRA cells. The CDR3 region is CASSVPGQSSYNEQFF. The CDR3 nucleotides are TGTGCCAGCAGCGTACCGGGACAGAGCTCCTACAATGAGCAGTTCTTC.